The 25 T cell receptor beta chains below all came from one sample that was sequenced in a study of blood T cell repertoires in COVID-19. Assay used: immunoSEQ multiplex PCR; TCRdb lists only in-frame clones, some missing. This sample has some 230,000 clones, with approximately 80% found just once. The sequencing sample was made of PBMCs or T cells enriched from blood (not recorded which). The origin of the receptors is a woman in her thirties or forties with acute COVID-19.

The chain combines TRBV18 with TRBJ2-2; 8 bases line up with TRBD2. V gave up 6 bases and J gave up 6 bases; unmatched junction bases: 9. Per the germline V gene, CDR1 is KGHSH and CDR2 is LQKENI. CDR3 length equals 15 residues. The CDR3 coding sequence is TGTGCCAGCTCCCTCGGGACTAGGCGATCCGGGGAGCTGTTTTTT. Encoded protein: CASSLGTRRSGELFF.

The chain is built from TRBV7-3 and TRBJ2-2, with 10 positions matching TRBD2. This CDR3 contains 17 residues. Germline CDR1 and CDR2: SGHTA and FQGTGA. V lost 2 bases, J lost 6 bases, and 9 bases stayed unmatched. CDR3 DNA: TGTGCCAGCAGCTTAGGGCCAGCGGGGGGGCCCTCCGGGGAGCTGTTTTTT. Translating it yields CASSLGPAGGPSGELFF.

This clone came up once. The chain combines TRBV27 with TRBJ1-6; 7 nucleotides line up with TRBD1. The V and J ends lost 5 bases and 3 bases, in that order; junction bases with no gene match: 4. This CDR3 comprises 15 residues. The germline CDR1 and CDR2 sequences are MNHEY and SMNVEV (reference sequence). CDR3 in amino acids: CASSPRDSYNSPLHF. CDR3 DNA sequence: TGTGCCAGCAGTCCCCGGGACAGCTATAATTCACCCCTCCACTTT.

This chain joins TRBV2 and TRBJ1-1; D remains ambiguous. The V gene's germline CDR1 is SNHLY and CDR2 FYNNEI. This CDR3 contains 10 residues. V lost 2 bases to trimming and J lost 10 bases, with 5 bases between them. CDR3 nucleotides: TGTGCCAGCAGTGAACTTCGAGCTTTCTTT. As protein: CASSELRAFF.

The J gene is TRBJ1-6, the V gene TRBV7-9; perhaps TRBD1 as D (5 bases). Germline values: CDR1 SEHNR, CDR2 FQNEAQ (reference sequence). The CDR3 is 13 residues long. The V gene lost 4 bases and the J gene lost 7 bases, with 8 bases spanning the gap. CDR3 amino acids: CASSSTVNSPLHF. The DNA of the CDR3 is TGTGCCAGCAGCTCGACAGTAAATTCACCCCTCCACTTT.

Here the CDR3 reads CASSLSGSLQETQYF. CDR3 DNA sequence: TGTGCCAGCAGCTTAAGCGGCAGCCTTCAAGAGACCCAGTACTTC. J is TRBJ2-5 and V is TRBV7-6; D is perhaps TRBD2 (5 bases). Germline V gene sequence: CDR1 SGHVS, CDR2 FNYEAQ. The CDR3 is 15 residues long. Trimming shortened V by 2 bases and J by 2 bases, and 12 bases separated the two germline ends.

This clone was seen only once. This chain connects TRBV24-1 to TRBJ1-5; D is perhaps TRBD1 (5 bases). Deletions cut 9 bases from V and 3 bases from J, with 14 bases between. The V gene's germline CDR1 is KGHDR and CDR2 SFDVKD. This CDR3 spans 14 amino acids. The CDR3 protein is CATEAGGINQPQHF. In DNA, the CDR3 is TGTGCCACCGAGGCCGGGGGAATCAATCAGCCCCAGCATTTT.

The chain uses TRBV15 and TRBJ1-1; a weak D match, TRBD1 (6 bases). CDR1 is LNHNV, CDR2 YYDKDF, per germline (reference sequence). The CDR3 runs 14 residues. Trimming took off 5 bases at V and 1 base at J, with 11 bases between the two ends. CDR3 in DNA: TGTGCCACCAGCTGGGACACAGGGAACACTGAAGCTTTCTTT. It encodes CATSWDTGNTEAFF.

This clone was seen only a few times. The chain links TRBV13 to TRBJ1-6, with D possibly matching TRBD1 (6 bases). Trimming removed 6 bases at V and 3 bases at J, with 12 bases between. CDR1 and CDR2 (germline): PRHDT, FYEKMQ (reference sequence). The CDR3 has 15 residues. The CDR3 region has the DNA TGTGCCAGCAGGGCCAGGGGCTACTATAATTCACCCCTCCACTTT. This encodes CASRARGYYNSPLHF.

V is TRBV5-1 and J is TRBJ2-5; maybe TRBD2 (5 bases). Per the germline V gene, CDR1 is SGHRS and CDR2 is YFSETQ. V was trimmed by 3 bases and J by 0 bases, leaving 15 bases between them. The CDR3 is made up of 16 amino acids. DNA of the CDR3: TGCGCCAGCAGCTCTTCCGGCGGGTCTCACCAAGAGACCCAGTACTTC. It codes for CASSSSGGSHQETQYF.

The rearrangement uses TRBV9 and TRBJ1-6; no firm D call. The CDR3 spans 16 residues. Germline CDR1 is SGDLS and CDR2 is YYNGEE. V shed 4 bases and J shed 4 bases, with 15 bases lying between them. The CDR3 protein is CASSPSQARYNSPLHF. CDR3 DNA: TGTGCCAGCAGCCCCAGTCAGGCCCGTTATAATTCACCCCTCCACTTT.

J is TRBJ1-3 and V is TRBV5-1; 7 nucleotides align to TRBD1. V dropped 5 bases and J dropped 2; count of bases not matched to a gene: 7. Germline CDR1 and CDR2: SGHRS and YFSETQ. The CDR3 extends over 15 amino acids. The CDR3 region is CASRSTGDPGNTIYF. In DNA form, the CDR3 reads TGCGCCAGCAGATCCACAGGGGACCCTGGAAACACCATATATTTT.

This chain joins TRBV7-3 and TRBJ1-1, with D tentatively TRBD1 (5 bases). The length of the CDR3 is 15 residues. V lost 5 bases to trimming and J lost 5 bases, with 18 bases between them. CDR1 and CDR2 (germline): SGHTA, FQGTGA. The CDR3 region is CASSPRPGGETEAFF. The CDR3 DNA sequence: TGTGCCAGCAGCCCGCGCCCGGGGGGAGAAACTGAAGCTTTCTTT.

This chain connects TRBV25-1 to TRBJ1-3, with D possibly being TRBD1 (5 bases). The germline CDR1 and CDR2 sequences are MGHDK and SYGVNS. The V end was cut by 5 bases, the J end by 0 bases, with 14 bases between. The CDR3 sequence is 16 residues long. Written as DNA, the CDR3 is TGTGCCAGCAGTCCTCTGGGGGGGATCTCTGGAAACACCATATATTTT. Translated: CASSPLGGISGNTIYF.

The rearrangement joins TRBV7-2 to TRBJ2-1; D uncertain. Per the germline V gene, CDR1 is SGHTA and CDR2 is FQGNSA. With 7 bases removed from V and 5 bases from J, the gap between germline ends came to 12 bases. The CDR3 contains 13 residues. The CDR3 reads CASTQQIHNEQFF. In DNA form, the CDR3 reads TGTGCCAGCACCCAACAGATCCACAATGAGCAGTTCTTC.

This chain uses TRBV30 with TRBJ2-7; TRBD2 might be the D (5 bases). This CDR3 has 14 residues. Looked up from germline, CDR1 is GTSNPN and CDR2 is SVGIG (reference sequence). The germline V and J ends were trimmed by 5 bases and 0 bases, with 14 bases remaining between them. CDR3 amino acids: CAWAPPGSSYEQYF. CDR3 DNA: TGTGCCTGGGCCCCCCCGGGGAGCTCCTACGAGCAGTACTTC.

As concerns this clone: Other DNA sequences from this sample encode an identical CDR3 as well. This chain uses TRBV29-1 with TRBJ2-2; 7 positions match TRBD1. The length of the CDR3 is 12 residues. V lost 5 bases and J lost 3; bases outside the gene matches: 0. Germline V lookup: CDR1 SQVTM, CDR2 ANQGSEA. In nucleotides, the CDR3 is TGCAGCGTTACAGGGGACACCGGGGAGCTGTTTTTT. It specifies CSVTGDTGELFF.

The chain recombines TRBV27 with TRBJ2-2; TRBD2 matches 8 bases. Germline CDR1 MNHEY, CDR2 SMNVEV (reference sequence). This CDR3 is built from 18 residues. V gave up 0 bases and J gave up 6 bases; unmatched junction bases: 12. CDR3 protein: CASSLSLWSTSVPGELFF. The CDR3 bases are TGTGCCAGCAGTTTATCGCTTTGGTCGACTAGCGTCCCCGGGGAGCTGTTTTTT.

This clone was recorded only once. The chain couples TRBV5-1 to TRBJ2-2, with D perhaps TRBD1 (5 bases). Deletions cut 0 bases from V and 6 bases from J, with 12 bases between. The CDR3 is made up of 15 amino acids. The V gene's germline CDR1 is SGHRS and CDR2 YFSETQ. CDR3 nucleotides: TGCGCCAGCAGCTTGGGTAGGGGATTTGCCGGGGAGCTGTTTTTT. It codes for CASSLGRGFAGELFF.

A note on this clone: This specimen includes other DNA sequences encoding the same CDR3. The V gene is TRBV7-3, the J gene TRBJ2-5, with D tentatively TRBD1 (5 bases). V was trimmed by 3 bases and J by 5 bases, leaving 13 bases between them. Germline V gene data show CDR1 as SGHTA and CDR2 as FQGTGA. The CDR3 extends over 14 amino acids. CDR3 nucleotides: TGTGCCAGCAGCTTGGGGCAGGGTTCCGAGACCCAGTACTTC. It encodes CASSLGQGSETQYF.

This chain links TRBV20-1 with TRBJ1-2; weak D call: TRBD1 (5 bases). The CDR3 is 13 amino acids. Trimming pared 3 bases from V and 0 bases from J, leaving 8 bases between. Germline lookup yields CDR1 DFQATT and CDR2 SNEGSKA (reference sequence). The CDR3 coding sequence is TGCAGTGCTAGTACAGGTGCTAACTATGGCTACACCTTC. Translation gives CSASTGANYGYTF.

This clone turned up a few times. The J gene is TRBJ2-7, the V gene TRBV27; D perhaps matches TRBD2 (6 bases). This CDR3 is 14 amino acids long. The V gene's germline CDR1 is MNHEY and CDR2 SMNVEV (reference sequence). V dropped 4 bases and J dropped 2 bases, with 12 bases sitting between them. The CDR3 reads CASSSSGGTYEQYF. CDR3 DNA: TGTGCCAGCAGTTCCTCCGGGGGAACCTACGAGCAGTACTTC.

The CDR3 bases are TGTGCCAGCTCACGACTGCCTCCGGGACAGCGTTCCGACGAGCAGTACTTC. This gives the protein CASSRLPPGQRSDEQYF. This rearrangement joins TRBV18 to TRBJ2-7; TRBD1 matches at 7 bases. Germline V gives CDR1 KGHSH, CDR2 LQKENI. Germline trimming cut 4 bases from V and 5 bases from J; bases unmatched to any gene: 17. This CDR3 is 17 amino acids long.

This chain links TRBV28 with TRBJ1-2; D uncertain. Germline V gene lookup returns CDR1 MDHEN and CDR2 SYDVKM. V lost 7 bases to trimming and J lost 1 base, with 10 bases between them. This CDR3 comprises 13 residues. The CDR3 reads CASINTLNYGYTF. CDR3 in DNA: TGTGCCAGCATTAACACCCTTAACTATGGCTACACCTTC.

The genes are TRBV3-1 (or the pseudogene TRBV3-2) and TRBJ2-2; D is perhaps TRBD1 (6 bases). Trimming pared 0 bases from V and 5 bases from J, leaving 13 bases between. The CDR3 totals 16 residues. Per the germline V gene, CDR1 is LGHDT and CDR2 is YNNKEL (reference sequence). The CDR3 region is CASSQEGYRATGELFF. The CDR3 DNA reads TGTGCCAGCAGCCAAGAGGGCTACAGGGCGACCGGGGAGCTGTTTTTT.